Reported below is one T cell receptor beta chain. What it binds is unknown. These data come from a study of T-cell memory formation after mild COVID-19. The overall study: Among the donors, TCR clusters were largely specific to each donor.

The V and J ends lost 2 bases and 4 bases respectively, with 14 bases between them. The CDR3 spans 14 residues. CDR1 and CDR2 (germline): GTSNPN, SVGIG (reference sequence). Findings of the study overall: Certain responding clones were present in pre-infection memory, suggesting participation of cross-reactive memory. Clones from the second wave (peaking day 37) had unconfirmed SARS-CoV-2 specificity.

It was 5'RACE with constant-segment primers that produced the TCR alpha and TCR beta cDNA libraries, which carried sample barcodes and UMIs. One entry per CDR3 protein results from TCRdb running MiXCR on the 5' RACE reads. The sample consists of roughly 560,000 distinct CDR3 sequences, 20% of them appearing once. The sequencing sample was made of PBMCs or a T cell subset sorted from them (not recorded which). The receptor was isolated from an adult woman who had mild COVID-19 (a few samples of this study predate the infection). Cell type and time point are not known. The chain is built from TRBV30 and TRBJ1-1; D is unresolved. The CDR3 here is CAWSHLSGSTEAFF. As DNA, the CDR3 is TGTGCCTGGAGTCATCTCTCGGGGAGCACTGAAGCTTTCTTT.